This TCR beta chain derives from a study of regulatory T cells in long-lasting Graves disease (dated by TCRdb to about 2021). In terms of the full investigation: Persistent Graves' disease meant more than 5 years of antithyroid drug treatment with TSH receptor autoantibodies that stayed positive. A total of roughly 35 samples were covered by TCR sequencing, comprising roughly 13 persistent and approximately 20 newly diagnosed Graves' disease patients. Antithyroid drugs had been taken for 10 to 13 years on average by persistent Graves' disease patients in the clinical cohort. Patients with persistent Graves' disease were compared with patients with newly diagnosed Graves' disease using TCR sequencing and RNA sequencing of peripheral blood. The study took place in China and was registered as a clinical trial.

Broader findings and caveats from the paper: Patients with persistent disease shared more public clonotypes (around 3,000) than newly diagnosed patients did (about 970). The small sample size was acknowledged by the authors as a limitation that may reduce accuracy. Sequencing and analysis were limited to the TCR beta chain. Compared with newly diagnosed patients, patients with persistent Graves' disease had lower TCR Shannon entropy and fewer highly expanded clones, which suggests clonal expansion. TRBV28, TRBJ1-2 and TRBJ2-5 were preferentially used in persistent disease, while TRBV20-1 and TRBJ2-1 were favored in newly diagnosed disease. Peripheral blood alone was examined, since thyroid tissue, which constituted the primary lesion, could not be accessed.

The library came from multiplex PCR. The instrument was an Illumina HiSeq 4000. iRepertoire HTBI primers and Arm-PCR amplification of CDR3 regions were used to construct TCR beta libraries. Before sequencing, the PCR products went through gel purification. Under the source paper's analysis protocol: Gene usage analysis of CDR3 amino acid clonotypes relied on the roughly 60 TRBV and 13 to 15 TRBJ segments identified across samples. COPE and FqMerger were used to merge filtered high-quality paired reads into contigs. Contigs were aligned with BLAST to IMGT TRBV, TRBD and TRBJ reference genes, and CDR3 was defined per IMGT. Any clonotype with a frequency above 0.1% was counted as a highly expanded clone. Shannon entropy was used to measure repertoire diversity, and the Gini coefficient was used to measure V-J evenness. Clonotypes shared by more than one individual were considered public. Clones were called with MiXCR by TCRdb after fastp trimmed the public reads at Q25, and only in-frame beta chains were retained. Rows are combined by CDR3 protein, so each entry shows the most common genes and DNA. These V and J calls are TCRdb output, not the study's own analysis. For this sample there are fewer than 450,000 distinct CDR3 sequences; around 21% appear just once. The ten top clones hold around 21% of the sample.

The trim is 3 bases for V and 7 bases for J, with a gap of 10 bases between the germline ends. The germline V gene supplies CDR1 SGHTA and CDR2 FQGNSA. The CDR3 numbers 13 residues from cysteine through phenylalanine. The sequence is cut down to CDR3 DNA, 39 bases in frame from base 1. There are many counts of this clonotype. The antigen it recognizes is unknown. Base qualities were left out, and no much larger clone turns up one base away. The meaning of the sample's time point label: persistent/refractory GD, antithyroid drugs over 5 years with positive TRAb. RNA was extracted from PBMCs in TRIzol for both TCR sequencing and RNA sequencing. Graves' disease was diagnosed according to American Thyroid Association guidelines. Patients for the study were recruited at an endocrinology department in Xi'an, China. Each patient gave about 10 milliliters of peripheral blood, collected in an EDTA anticoagulant tube. PBMCs were isolated by Ficoll Paque Plus density gradient separation without further T cell sorting. An Agilent 2100 Bioanalyzer and agarose gel were used to check RNA quality, while a NanoDrop 2000 measured RNA concentration.

This receptor chain uses TRBV7-2 and TRBJ1-5, with an unclear D gene assignment. The specimen was peripheral blood mononuclear cells (PBMCs), collected when the disease was refractory, from a patient treated with antithyroid drugs. The TCR sequence derives from a female donor with Graves disease. At the DNA level, the sequence is TGTGCCAGCAGCTTGGCCTATGGGCAGCCCCAGCATTTT. Translation gives CASSLAYGQPQHF.